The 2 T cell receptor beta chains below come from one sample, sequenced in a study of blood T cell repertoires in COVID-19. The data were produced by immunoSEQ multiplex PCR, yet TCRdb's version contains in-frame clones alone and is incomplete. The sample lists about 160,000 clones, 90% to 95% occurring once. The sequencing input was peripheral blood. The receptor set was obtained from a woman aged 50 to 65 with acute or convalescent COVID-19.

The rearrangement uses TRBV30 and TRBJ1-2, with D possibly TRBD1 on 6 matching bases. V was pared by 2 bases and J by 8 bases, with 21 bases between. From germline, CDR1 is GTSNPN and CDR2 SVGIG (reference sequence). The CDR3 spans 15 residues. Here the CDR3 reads CAWSPLQGSVRGYTF. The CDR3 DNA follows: TGTGCCTGGAGTCCTTTACAGGGCTCAGTGAGGGGCTACACCTTC.

The CDR3 sequence is CASSPQRTAQIGNTIYF. As DNA, the CDR3 is TGTGCCAGCTCACCACAAAGGACAGCACAAATTGGAAACACCATATATTTT. This chain links TRBV18 with TRBJ1-3, with D possibly matching TRBD1 (6 bases). This CDR3 has 17 residues. Germline V gene lookup returns CDR1 KGHSH and CDR2 LQKENI. Trimming pared 1 base from V and 3 bases from J, leaving 16 bases between.